The TCR beta chain described here comes from a study of identical twins. Study outcomes and limitations: With monozygotic twins, out-of-frame TCR alpha sharing exceeded what models estimated. Within cord blood, abundant beta clonotypes carried fewer insertions, but memory repertoires showed no such trend.

There were only healthy Caucasians among the donors. Notes on this clonotype: Its antigen is unknown.

Germline V lookup: CDR1 DFQATT, CDR2 SNEGSKA (reference sequence). The CDR3 runs to 15 residues. V lost 0 bases and J lost 5; bases outside the gene matches: 7. Template switching supplied a universal primer site; unique molecular identifiers were carried on the cDNA. TCRdb re-analysed the 5' RACE reads in MiXCR, keeping a single row per CDR3 protein. This table holds 540,000 or so distinct CDR3 sequences, about a fifth found once. These data were also filed under a second study, of yellow fever vaccine responses in identical twins.

The TCR sequence derives from a woman in her late teens or twenties in good health. The sample comprised CD4+ T cells sorted from blood. The rearrangement joins TRBV20-1 to TRBJ2-5; 9 positions match TRBD2. The CDR3 protein is CSARDPSTSGETQYF. CDR3 in DNA: TGCAGTGCTAGAGATCCTTCAACTAGCGGGGAGACCCAGTACTTC.